Sequencing of this T cell receptor beta chain was carried out in a study of blood T cell repertoires in COVID-19. Study in general: Sources were T cells, B-cell-depleted T cells, or PBMCs; the material itself was cDNA or gDNA.

V lost 3 bases to trimming and J lost 7 bases; unmatched junction nucleotides: 9. CDR1 MNHEY and CDR2 SVGAGI come from the germline V gene. This CDR3 is 16 amino acids long. Repertoires were generated with immunoSEQ multiplex PCR, while TCRdb's copy carries only in-frame clones and drops some. The sample lists about 270,000 clones, about 82% occurring once. The study recruited people aged 18 to 89 years across around 23 US areas. The TCR comes from a woman aged 50 to 65 with acute COVID-19. The rearrangement joins TRBV6-5 to TRBJ2-1; TRBD1 agrees at 10 bases. Input material: PBMCs or T cells enriched from blood (not recorded which). The CDR3 DNA follows: TGTGCCAGCAGTTATTTACCGGGACAGGGGAAAAATGAGCAGTTCTTC. The encoded protein is CASSYLPGQGKNEQFF.